Listed here are 4 T cell receptor beta chains from one sample, sequenced in a study of CD8+ T cells in alopecia areata. After isolation, RNA underwent reverse transcription to generate cDNA as the sequencing template. TCRdb keeps only in-frame clones here, not all; method: immunoSEQ multiplex PCR. Of some 170,000 clones in the sample, 50% to 75% were seen once. The specimen comprised CD4+ T cells sorted from blood, sampled at week 0. The receptors originated from a human donor with alopecia areata.

The chain has TRBV29-1 and TRBJ2-3, with 8 bases fitting TRBD2. V gave up 8 bases and J gave up 5 bases; unmatched junction bases: 12. The CDR3 runs to 14 residues. Looked up from germline, CDR1 is SQVTM and CDR2 is ANQGSEA. This CDR3 is CSSAGGGRLDTQYF. In nucleotides, the CDR3 is TGCAGCTCAGCAGGCGGGGGGCGGTTAGATACGCAGTATTTT.

As DNA, the CDR3 is TGTGCCAGCAGGCCTAGGGGAGCTCGAGAAGCTTTCTTT. This encodes CASRPRGAREAFF. The chain employs TRBV6-5 and TRBJ1-1; weak D call: TRBD1 (5 bases). This CDR3 comprises 13 residues. V was trimmed by 6 bases and J by 8 bases, leaving 16 bases between them. Germline lookup yields CDR1 MNHEY and CDR2 SVGAGI.

The chain is built from TRBV2 and TRBJ2-7; possibly TRBD1 for D (5 bases). The CDR3 totals 14 residues. Germline lookup yields CDR1 SNHLY and CDR2 FYNNEI. The V gene lost 6 bases and the J gene lost 0 bases, with 12 bases spanning the gap. The CDR3 DNA reads TGTGCCAGCAGGGTGGAGACAGTCTCCTACGAGCAGTACTTC. Translating it yields CASRVETVSYEQYF.

This rearrangement joins TRBV5-1 to TRBJ2-5; 9 bases match TRBD1. This CDR3 has 15 residues. Germline-derived CDR1 and CDR2 are SGHRS and YFSETQ. V was clipped by 3 bases and J by 4 bases; unmatched bases: 7. CDR3 in DNA: TGCGCCAGCAGCTCGGGACAGGGTAACCGAGAGACCCAGTACTTC. As protein: CASSSGQGNRETQYF.